What follows is one T cell receptor beta chain and its context. As yet, its antigen is unknown. Germline CDR1 SEHNR, CDR2 FQNEAQ (reference sequence). The CDR3 has 16 residues. Trimming at V came to 6 bases and at J to 6 bases, leaving 12 bases not matched to a gene. The donors were healthy bone marrow donors. The PCR was carried out with 60 Vbeta primers and 13 Jbeta primers. Clones were read by immunoSEQ multiplex PCR, and TCRdb kept only the in-frame ones, dropping some. The sample contains 100,000 or so clones, approximately 16% of which appear only once. These data belong to a study of cytomegalovirus exposure and HLA in healthy donors. Study-wide results and limits: Cytomegalovirus association was listed for around 170 TCR beta chains.

The receptor was isolated from a female donor in good health and CMV-seronegative. Sequenced: PBMCs. The rearrangement joins TRBV7-9 to TRBJ1-5; 9 nucleotides line up with TRBD1. The CDR3 region is CASSTASGQGSQPQHF. For the CDR3, the DNA is TGTGCCAGCAGTACAGCCAGCGGACAGGGGAGTCAGCCCCAGCATTTT. Supplemented by reference TRBV7-9 and TRBJ1-5, the full variable domain reads DTGVSQNPRHKITKRGQNVTFRCDPISEHNRLYWYRQTLGQGPEFLTYFQNEAQLEKSRLLSDRFSAERPKGSFSTLEIQRTEQGDSAMYLCASSTASGQGSQPQHFGDGTRLSIL.